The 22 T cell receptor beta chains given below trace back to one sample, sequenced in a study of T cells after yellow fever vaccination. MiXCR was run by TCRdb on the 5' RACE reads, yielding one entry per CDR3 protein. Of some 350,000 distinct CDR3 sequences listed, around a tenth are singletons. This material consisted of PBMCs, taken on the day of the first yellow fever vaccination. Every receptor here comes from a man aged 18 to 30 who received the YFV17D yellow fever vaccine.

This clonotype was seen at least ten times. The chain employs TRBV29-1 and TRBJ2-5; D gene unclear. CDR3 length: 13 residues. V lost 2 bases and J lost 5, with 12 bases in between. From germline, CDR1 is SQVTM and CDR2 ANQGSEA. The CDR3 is CSVERSSTETQYF. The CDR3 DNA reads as TGCAGCGTTGAAAGGTCTAGTACGGAGACCCAGTACTTC. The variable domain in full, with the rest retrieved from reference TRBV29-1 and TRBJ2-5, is SAVISQKPSRDICQRGTSLTIQCQVDSQVTMMFWYRQQPGQSLTLIATANQGSEATYESGFVIDKFPISRPNLTFSTLTVSNMSPEDSSIYLCSVERSSTETQYFGPGTRLLVL.

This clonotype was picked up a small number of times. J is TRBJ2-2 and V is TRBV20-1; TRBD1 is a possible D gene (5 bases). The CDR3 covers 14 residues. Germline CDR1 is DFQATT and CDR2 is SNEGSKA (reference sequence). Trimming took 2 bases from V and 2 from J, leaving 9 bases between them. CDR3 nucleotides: TGCAGTGCTAGAAAGGACACCAACACCGGGGAGCTGTTTTTT. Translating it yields CSARKDTNTGELFF.

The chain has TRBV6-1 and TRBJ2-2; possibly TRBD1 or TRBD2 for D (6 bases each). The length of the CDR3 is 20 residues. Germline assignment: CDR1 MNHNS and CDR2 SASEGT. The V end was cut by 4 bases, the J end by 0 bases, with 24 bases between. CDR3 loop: CASSGGQTLKEGSNTGELFF. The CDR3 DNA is TGTGCCAGCAGTGGGGGGCAAACCCTAAAGGAGGGATCGAACACCGGGGAGCTGTTTTTT.

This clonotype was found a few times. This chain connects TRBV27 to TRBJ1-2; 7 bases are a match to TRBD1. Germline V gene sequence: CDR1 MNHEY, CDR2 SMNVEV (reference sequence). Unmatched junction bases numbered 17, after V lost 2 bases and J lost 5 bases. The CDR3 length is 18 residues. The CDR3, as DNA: TGTGCCAGCAGTTTAATAAGGGGTACGACAGGGTCGCGGTATGGCTACACCTTC. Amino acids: CASSLIRGTTGSRYGYTF.

For the CDR3, the DNA is TGTGCCAGCAGTCCCGTATGGAGGTATGAAAAACTGTTTTTT. Translation gives CASSPVWRYEKLFF. The chain combines TRBV28 with TRBJ1-4, with D unresolved. The CDR3 spans 14 residues. Germline V gene lookup returns CDR1 MDHEN and CDR2 SYDVKM. Trimming pared 5 bases from V and 6 bases from J, leaving 13 bases between.

CDR3 in DNA: TGTGCCAGCAGTTGGGCAGGTCCCGTTTCCTACGAGCAGTACTTC. Its translation: CASSWAGPVSYEQYF. The chain employs TRBV6-5 and TRBJ2-7, with D unclear. The CDR3 loop spans 15 amino acids. Germline V gives CDR1 MNHEY, CDR2 SVGAGI. Trimming stripped 4 bases from V and 1 base from J, with 14 bases between.

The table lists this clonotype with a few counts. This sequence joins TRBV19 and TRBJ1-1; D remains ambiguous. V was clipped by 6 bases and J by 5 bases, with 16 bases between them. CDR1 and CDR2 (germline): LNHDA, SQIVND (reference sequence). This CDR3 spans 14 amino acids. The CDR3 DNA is TGTGCCAGTAGCACCTTTGGAGGGAGTACTGAAGCTTTCTTT. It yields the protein CASSTFGGSTEAFF.

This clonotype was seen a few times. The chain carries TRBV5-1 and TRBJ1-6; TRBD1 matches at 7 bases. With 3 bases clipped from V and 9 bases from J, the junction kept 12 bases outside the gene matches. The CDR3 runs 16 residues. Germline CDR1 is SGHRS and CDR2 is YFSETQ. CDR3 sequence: CASSSGQWGLGSPLHF. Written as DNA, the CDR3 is TGCGCCAGCAGCTCGGGACAGTGGGGACTTGGTTCACCCCTCCACTTT.

This chain's CDR3 is CASSAGRGAVDTQYF. CDR3 sequence (DNA): TGTGCCAGCAGCGCGGGGCGGGGGGCCGTAGATACGCAGTATTTT. The chain recombines TRBV6-4 with TRBJ2-3, with 8 bases that match TRBD2. Germline CDR1 and CDR2: MRHNA and SNTAGT. The V and J ends lost 6 bases and 5 bases, in that order; junction bases with no gene match: 10. The CDR3 is 15 residues long.

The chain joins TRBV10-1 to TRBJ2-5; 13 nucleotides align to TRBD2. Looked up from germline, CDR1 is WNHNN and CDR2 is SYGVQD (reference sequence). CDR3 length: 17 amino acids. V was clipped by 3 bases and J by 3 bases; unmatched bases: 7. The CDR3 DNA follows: TGCGCCAGCAGTGATCCGACTAGCGGGGGGCACAAAGAGACCCAGTACTTC. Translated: CASSDPTSGGHKETQYF.

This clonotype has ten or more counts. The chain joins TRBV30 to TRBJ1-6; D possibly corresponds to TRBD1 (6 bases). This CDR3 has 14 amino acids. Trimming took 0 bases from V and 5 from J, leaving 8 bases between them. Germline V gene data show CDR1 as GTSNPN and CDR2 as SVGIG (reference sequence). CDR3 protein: CAWSVDSNNSPLHF. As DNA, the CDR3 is TGTGCCTGGAGTGTGGACAGCAATAATTCACCCCTCCACTTT.

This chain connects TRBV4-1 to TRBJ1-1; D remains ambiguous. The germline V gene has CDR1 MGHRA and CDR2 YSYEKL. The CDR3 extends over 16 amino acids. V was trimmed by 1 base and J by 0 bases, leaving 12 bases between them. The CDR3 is CASSQVDDGLNTEAFF. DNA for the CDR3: TGCGCCAGCAGCCAAGTTGACGACGGGTTGAACACTGAAGCTTTCTTT.

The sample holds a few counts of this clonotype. CDR3 sequence: CAWSAGAGELFF. The CDR3 DNA reads TGTGCCTGGAGCGCGGGGGCCGGGGAGCTGTTTTTT. The rearrangement joins TRBV30 to TRBJ2-2; 7 nucleotides agree with TRBD2. The length of the CDR3 is 12 residues. With 3 bases clipped from V and 6 bases from J, the junction kept 1 base outside the gene matches. Germline V gives CDR1 GTSNPN, CDR2 SVGIG (reference sequence).

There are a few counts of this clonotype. The CDR3 DNA sequence: TGTGCCAGCACCTGGGACTCCTACTCCTACGAGCAGTACTTC. It codes for CASTWDSYSYEQYF. This chain connects TRBV6-2 or TRBV6-3 to TRBJ2-7, with D maybe TRBD2 (6 bases). V was pared by 7 bases and J by 0 bases, with 13 bases between. Looked up from germline, CDR1 is MNHEY and CDR2 is SVGEGT. The CDR3 is 14 residues long.

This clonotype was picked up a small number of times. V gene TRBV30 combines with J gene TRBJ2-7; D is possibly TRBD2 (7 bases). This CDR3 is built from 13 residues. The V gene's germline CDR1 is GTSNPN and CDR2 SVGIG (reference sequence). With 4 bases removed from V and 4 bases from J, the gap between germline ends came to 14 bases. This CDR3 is CAWNRGALYEQYF. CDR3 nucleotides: TGTGCCTGGAACCGGGGGGCCCTATACGAGCAGTACTTC.

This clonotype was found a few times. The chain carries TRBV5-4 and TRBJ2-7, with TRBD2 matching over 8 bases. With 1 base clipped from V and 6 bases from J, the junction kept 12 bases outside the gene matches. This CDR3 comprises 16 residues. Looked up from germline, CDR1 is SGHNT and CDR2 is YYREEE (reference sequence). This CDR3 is CASSLLGRSGSREQYF. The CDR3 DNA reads TGTGCCAGCAGCTTGCTGGGACGGAGCGGGAGCCGCGAGCAGTACTTC.

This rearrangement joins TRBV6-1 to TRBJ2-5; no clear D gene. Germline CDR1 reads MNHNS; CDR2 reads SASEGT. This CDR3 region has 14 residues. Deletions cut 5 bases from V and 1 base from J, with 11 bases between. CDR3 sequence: CASSPQWAQETQYF. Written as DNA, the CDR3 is TGTGCCAGCAGTCCACAGTGGGCCCAAGAGACCCAGTACTTC.

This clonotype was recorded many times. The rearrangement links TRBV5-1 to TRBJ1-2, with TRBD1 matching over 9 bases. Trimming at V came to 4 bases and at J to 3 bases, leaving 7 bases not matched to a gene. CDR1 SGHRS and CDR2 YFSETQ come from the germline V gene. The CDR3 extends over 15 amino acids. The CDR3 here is CASSRGWTGDYGYTF. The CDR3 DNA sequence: TGCGCCAGCAGCCGCGGGTGGACAGGGGACTATGGCTACACCTTC.

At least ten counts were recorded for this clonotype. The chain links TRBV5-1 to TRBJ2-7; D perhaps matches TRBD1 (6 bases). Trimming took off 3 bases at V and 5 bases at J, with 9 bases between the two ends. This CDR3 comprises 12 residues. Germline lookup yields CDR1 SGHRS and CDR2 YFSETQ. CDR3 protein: CASSYEGDEQYF. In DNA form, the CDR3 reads TGCGCCAGCAGCTATGAGGGGGACGAGCAGTACTTC.

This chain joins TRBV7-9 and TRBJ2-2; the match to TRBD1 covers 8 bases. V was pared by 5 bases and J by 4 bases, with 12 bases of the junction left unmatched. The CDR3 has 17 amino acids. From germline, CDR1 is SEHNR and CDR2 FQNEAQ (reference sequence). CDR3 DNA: TGTGCCAGCAGCCCCAGGAACAGGGGGGTCCGCACCGGGGAGCTGTTTTTT. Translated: CASSPRNRGVRTGELFF.

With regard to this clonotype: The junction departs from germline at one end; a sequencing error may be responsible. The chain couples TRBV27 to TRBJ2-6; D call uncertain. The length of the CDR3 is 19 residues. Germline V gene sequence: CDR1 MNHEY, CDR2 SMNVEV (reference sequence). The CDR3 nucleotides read TGTGCCAGCAGGTTATGGTGGCCATATCGGGTCTCTGGGGCCAACGTCCTGACTTTC. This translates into CASRLWWPYRVSGANVLTF.

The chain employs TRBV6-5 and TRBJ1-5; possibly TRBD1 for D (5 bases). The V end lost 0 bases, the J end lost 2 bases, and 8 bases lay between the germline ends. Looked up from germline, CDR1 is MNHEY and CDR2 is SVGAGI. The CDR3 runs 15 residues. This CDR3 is CASSYSGEGNQPQHF. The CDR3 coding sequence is TGTGCCAGCAGTTACTCAGGGGAGGGCAATCAGCCCCAGCATTTT.